The sequence of this T cell receptor beta chain was determined in a study of T cells in Graves' hyperthyroidism and ophthalmopathy. This clonotype was counted between two and nine times. The CDR3 totals 14 residues. V was cut by 5 bases and J by 6 bases, with 14 bases left in between. Researchers took RNA transcripts and amplified the TCR beta CDR3 regions from them. HTBI primers drove first-round RT-PCR of the TCR CDR3. TCRdb analysed the multiplex PCR reads with MiXCR anew, one entry per CDR3 protein. The table shows about 700,000 distinct CDR3 sequences, with about 15% occurring only once. J is TRBJ1-3 and V is TRBV12-3 or TRBV12-4; D remains unclear. This clonotype was obtained from a woman between 18 and 29 years old with Graves' hyperthyroidism. Sample: blood. Written as DNA, the CDR3 is TGTGCCAGCAGTCCGACCCGTCGAGAAAACACCATATATTTT. Amino acid sequence: CASSPTRRENTIYF.